This T cell receptor (beta chain) was obtained from a study of regulatory T cells in long-lasting Graves disease. The time point denotes: newly diagnosed GD, antithyroid drugs for less than 3 months. PBMC RNA was the source of the TCR library. It was by American Thyroid Association guidelines that Graves' disease was diagnosed. V gave up 5 bases and J gave up 2 bases, with 14 bases separating them. The CDR3 spans 15 residues. Germline V gives CDR1 SGHDN, CDR2 FVKESK. The authors built TCR beta libraries using iRepertoire HTBI primers and Arm-PCR of CDR3 regions. One entry per CDR3 protein results from TCRdb running MiXCR on the multiplex PCR reads. The table records about half a million distinct CDR3 sequences, around 13% of them present only once. This clonotype was observed many times. A further study also used this sample, focusing on T cells in Graves' hyperthyroidism and ophthalmopathy. Per that paper: In simple terms, a model built on 13 V-J features told ophthalmopathy apart from stable hyperthyroidism.

The sequenced sample was peripheral blood mononuclear cells (PBMCs), obtained at new diagnosis, from a patient treated with antithyroid drugs. The source of this sequence is a woman in her 30s with Graves disease. The gene calls are TRBV14 and TRBJ2-3, with a tentative D call TRBD2 (5 bases). Here the CDR3 reads CASSSPLSVTDTQYF. DNA of the CDR3: TGTGCCAGCAGCTCCCCGCTTAGCGTCACAGATACGCAGTATTTT.